A selection of T cell receptor beta chains follows, all from one sample in a study of blood T cell repertoires in COVID-19. Measured with immunoSEQ multiplex PCR; TCRdb has only the in-frame clones, and not every one. The data contain about 62,000 clones, about nine tenths of them singletons. Material for sequencing was peripheral blood. Receptors originate from an elderly woman with acute or convalescent COVID-19. CDR3s include the opening cysteine and the closing phenylalanine or tryptophan. The D gene is left open where the match is weak. A clone size is listed for some rows: how often the clone was seen (once, few, many), or a class if it is expanded.

v_gene	abundance	d_gene	j_gene	CDR3aa	CDR3nt
TRBV14	few	.	TRBJ1-5	CASSAYGGGNNQPQHF	TGTGCCAGCAGCGCCTACGGCGGGGGGAACAATCAGCCCCAGCATTTT
TRBV19	.	TRBD1	TRBJ1-2	CASSLSRDRDGYTF	TGTGCCAGTAGCCTTTCCCGGGACAGAGATGGCTACACCTTC
TRBV28	once	TRBD2	TRBJ2-7	CASDTSGRPQEGQYF	TGTGCCAGCGATACTAGCGGGAGACCCCAGGAAGGGCAGTACTTC
TRBV3-1/TRBV3-2	.	TRBD1	TRBJ2-3	CASSLKTGTDTQYF	TGTGCCAGCAGCCTAAAGACAGGGACAGATACGCAGTATTTT
TRBV29-1	once	.	TRBJ1-5	CSVEIHSTGHQPQHF	TGCAGCGTTGAAATCCATTCCACAGGGCACCAGCCCCAGCATTTT
TRBV5-1	.	.	TRBJ1-6	CASSFGNSGSPLHF	TGCGCCAGCAGCTTTGGCAACTCAGGCTCACCCCTCCACTTT
TRBV25-1	.	.	TRBJ2-1	CASSGYTEGSNEQFF	TGTGCCAGCAGTGGTTACACCGAAGGGAGCAATGAGCAGTTCTTC
TRBV28	.	TRBD1	TRBJ1-3	CASRGTGAGNTIYF	TGTGCCAGCAGGGGGACAGGGGCCGGAAACACCATATATTTT
TRBV28	.	.	TRBJ1-1	CASSSGDTEAFF	TGTGCCAGCAGTTCGGGGGACACTGAAGCTTTCTTT
TRBV7-6	.	TRBD1	TRBJ2-7	CASSQGPGQGYPEQYF	TGTGCCAGCAGCCAGGGACCGGGACAGGGGTATCCCGAGCAGTACTTC
TRBV7-3	.	.	TRBJ2-5	CASSPTQGFETQYF	TGTGCCAGCAGCCCGACGCAGGGTTTTGAGACCCAGTACTTC
TRBV19	.	.	TRBJ1-1	CASNPRGGGKDTEAFF	TGTGCCAGTAACCCGAGGGGTGGGGGGAAGGACACTGAAGCTTTCTTT
TRBV30	.	.	TRBJ1-5	CAWREGGTRPGQPQHF	TGTGCCTGGAGGGAAGGGGGAACTCGGCCGGGTCAGCCCCAGCATTTT
TRBV4-2	.	.	TRBJ2-1	CASSQQEGAYNEQFF	TGTGCCAGCAGCCAACAGGAAGGGGCCTACAATGAGCAGTTCTTC
TRBV28	.	TRBD1	TRBJ2-7	CASLRDRVSYEQYF	TGTGCCAGCCTCCGGGACAGGGTTAGCTACGAGCAGTACTTC
TRBV4-1	once	.	TRBJ1-1	CASSQEPGDEAFF	TGCGCCAGCAGCCAAGAACCGGGAGATGAAGCTTTCTTT
TRBV11-2	once	.	TRBJ1-5	CASSLGRSNQPQHF	TGTGCCAGCAGCTTAGGGCGGAGCAATCAGCCCCAGCATTTT
TRBV19	.	TRBD1	TRBJ2-7	CASSIHPGQAYEQYF	TGTGCCAGTAGTATCCATCCGGGACAGGCCTACGAGCAGTACTTC
TRBV11-3	.	TRBD1	TRBJ1-1	CASSSKWDSTGTTEAFF	TGTGCCAGCAGCTCTAAGTGGGACTCGACAGGGACGACTGAAGCTTTCTTT
TRBV29-1	once	.	TRBJ2-5	CSVEGPANQAGETQYF	TGCAGCGTTGAAGGGCCTGCGAACCAGGCAGGGGAGACCCAGTACTTC
TRBV6-9	.	.	TRBJ1-5	CASSIRGLQPQHF	TGTGCCAGCAGCATCAGGGGTCTTCAGCCCCAGCATTTT
TRBV10-2	.	TRBD1	TRBJ1-1	CASSESGQGNTEAFF	TGCGCCAGCAGTGAGTCGGGACAGGGGAACACTGAAGCTTTCTTT
TRBV7-8	.	.	TRBJ2-5	CASNVGGRETQYF	TGTGCCAGCAATGTCGGAGGCCGAGAGACCCAGTACTTC
TRBV28	once	.	TRBJ2-1	CASSLGGRAHEQFF	TGTGCCAGCAGTTTAGGTGGCAGGGCCCATGAGCAGTTCTTC
TRBV7-9	.	TRBD1	TRBJ2-3	CASSPTTGTGTDTQYF	TGTGCCAGCAGCCCTACAACCGGGACAGGGACAGATACGCAGTATTTT
TRBV10-3	.	TRBD1	TRBJ2-3	CAISTTPGQGTDTQYF	TGTGCCATCAGTACCACGCCGGGACAGGGCACAGATACGCAGTATTTT
TRBV2	.	.	TRBJ2-2	CASSWGEAANTGELFF	TGTGCCAGCAGCTGGGGGGAGGCGGCGAACACCGGGGAGCTGTTTTTT
TRBV9	.	.	TRBJ1-1	CASSVHGDTEAFF	TGTGCCAGCAGCGTTCACGGAGACACTGAAGCTTTCTTT
TRBV7-8	.	.	TRBJ1-2	CASRRTAGRYYGYTF	TGTGCCAGCCGCCGTACCGCGGGCCGCTACTATGGCTACACCTTC
TRBV15	.	TRBD1	TRBJ2-7	CATSRDRAQGAYEQYF	TGTGCCACCAGCAGAGATCGAGCCCAGGGGGCCTACGAGCAGTACTTC
TRBV29-1	.	.	TRBJ2-3	CSVVGAGGSTDTQYF	TGCAGCGTTGTGGGGGCAGGGGGGAGCACAGATACGCAGTATTTT
TRBV5-4	.	TRBD1	TRBJ1-1	CASRRTGGAVFLTEAFF	TGTGCCAGCAGACGTACAGGGGGCGCGGTTTTCCTCACTGAAGCTTTCTTT
TRBV9	.	TRBD2	TRBJ2-2	CASSFLAGGEGGELFF	TGTGCCAGCAGCTTTCTAGCGGGGGGCGAGGGCGGGGAGCTGTTTTTT
TRBV11-2	.	TRBD1	TRBJ2-5	CASSLGDRVAQTQYF	TGTGCCAGCAGCTTAGGGGACAGGGTGGCTCAGACCCAGTACTTC
TRBV19	once	.	TRBJ1-5	CASSIAEGGQPQHF	TGTGCCAGTAGTATAGCAGAGGGAGGCCAGCCCCAGCATTTT
TRBV5-6	.	.	TRBJ2-2	CASSLTGFTGELFF	TGTGCCAGCAGCTTGACAGGGTTTACCGGGGAGCTGTTTTTT
TRBV2	.	.	TRBJ2-3	CASSSPGFVDTQYF	TGTGCCAGCAGTTCACCGGGGTTTGTTGATACGCAGTATTTT
TRBV30	.	.	TRBJ1-2	CAWSYFGEQDGYTF	TGTGCCTGGAGTTATTTCGGGGAGCAGGACGGCTACACCTTC
TRBV2	.	TRBD2	TRBJ2-7	CASSDRLAGYEQYF	TGTGCCAGCAGTGATCGGCTAGCGGGGTACGAGCAGTACTTC
TRBV24-1	.	TRBD1	TRBJ1-5	CATSEAGGGQPQHF	TGTGCCACCAGTGAAGCAGGGGGAGGTCAGCCCCAGCATTTT
TRBV6-2/TRBV6-3	.	TRBD1	TRBJ1-2	CASSYAGQGNYGYTF	TGTGCCAGCAGTTATGCGGGACAGGGTAACTATGGCTACACCTTC
TRBV7-9	.	TRBD2	TRBJ2-2	CASSPSATSGANTGELFF	TGTGCCAGCAGCCCCAGCGCCACTAGCGGCGCGAACACCGGGGAGCTGTTTTTT
TRBV28	.	.	TRBJ2-7	CASTQGGGYEQYF	TGTGCCAGCACTCAGGGAGGGGGCTACGAGCAGTACTTC
TRBV5-1	.	TRBD2	TRBJ2-1	CASSPRTSRGWYNEQFF	TGCGCCAGCAGCCCTAGGACTAGTCGAGGCTGGTACAATGAGCAGTTCTTC
TRBV11-2	.	.	TRBJ1-2	CASSVQGRGYTF	TGTGCCAGCAGCGTACAGGGAAGGGGCTACACCTTC
TRBV9	.	TRBD1	TRBJ1-2	CASSVGDRVNGYTF	TGTGCCAGCAGCGTAGGAGACAGGGTGAACGGCTACACCTTC
TRBV30	.	TRBD1	TRBJ1-2	CAWNPWTGSYGYTF	TGTGCCTGGAATCCTTGGACAGGAAGCTATGGCTACACCTTC
TRBV5-1	few	.	TRBJ2-6	CASSVTGSGANVLTF	TGCGCCAGCAGCGTAACAGGGTCTGGGGCCAACGTCCTGACTTTC
TRBV5-4	.	TRBD1	TRBJ1-1	CASSRTGVTEAFF	TGTGCCAGCAGCAGGACAGGGGTCACTGAAGCTTTCTTT
TRBV10-3	few	TRBD1	TRBJ1-2	CATIDRANNYGYTF	TGTGCCACCATCGACAGGGCGAATAACTATGGCTACACCTTC
TRBV12-3/TRBV12-4	.	.	TRBJ2-2	CASSFPAGELFF	TGTGCCAGCAGTTTCCCCGCCGGGGAGCTGTTTTTT
TRBV10-3	.	TRBD2	TRBJ2-3	CAINPGRGVSTDTQYF	TGTGCCATCAACCCGGGGCGGGGGGTCAGCACAGATACGCAGTATTTT
TRBV5-1	few	TRBD1	TRBJ1-3	CASSPTGGASGNTIYF	TGCGCCAGCAGCCCCACAGGGGGCGCGTCTGGAAACACCATATATTTT
TRBV6-6	.	TRBD1	TRBJ2-7	CASSENTGTGRNEQYF	TGTGCCAGCAGCGAGAACACCGGGACAGGGAGAAACGAGCAGTACTTC